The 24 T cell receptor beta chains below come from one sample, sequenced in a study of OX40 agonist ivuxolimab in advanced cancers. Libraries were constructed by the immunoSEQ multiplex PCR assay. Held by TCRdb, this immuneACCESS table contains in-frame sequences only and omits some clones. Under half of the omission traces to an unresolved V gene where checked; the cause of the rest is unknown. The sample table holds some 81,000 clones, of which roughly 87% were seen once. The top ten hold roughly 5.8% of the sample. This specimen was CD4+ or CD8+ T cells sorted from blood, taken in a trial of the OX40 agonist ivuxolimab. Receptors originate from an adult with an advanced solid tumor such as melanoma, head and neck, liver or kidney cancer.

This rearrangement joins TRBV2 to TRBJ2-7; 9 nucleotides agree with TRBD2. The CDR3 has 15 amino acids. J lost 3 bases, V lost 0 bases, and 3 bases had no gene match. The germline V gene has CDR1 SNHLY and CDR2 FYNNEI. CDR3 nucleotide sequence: TGTGCCAGCAGTGAAGCCCCTAGCGGGAACTACGAGCAGTACTTC. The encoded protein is CASSEAPSGNYEQYF.

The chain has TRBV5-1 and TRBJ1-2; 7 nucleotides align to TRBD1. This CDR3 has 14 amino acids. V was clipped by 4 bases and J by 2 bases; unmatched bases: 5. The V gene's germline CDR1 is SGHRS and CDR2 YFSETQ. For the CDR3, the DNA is TGCGCCAGCAGCCCGACAGGGACCAACTATGGCTACACCTTC. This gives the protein CASSPTGTNYGYTF.

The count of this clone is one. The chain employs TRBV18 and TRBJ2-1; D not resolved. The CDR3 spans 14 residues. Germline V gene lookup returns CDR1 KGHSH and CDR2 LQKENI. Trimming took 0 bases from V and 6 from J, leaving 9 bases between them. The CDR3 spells CASSPPSLPNEQFF. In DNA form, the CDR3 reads TGTGCCAGCTCACCACCCTCCCTCCCCAATGAGCAGTTCTTC.

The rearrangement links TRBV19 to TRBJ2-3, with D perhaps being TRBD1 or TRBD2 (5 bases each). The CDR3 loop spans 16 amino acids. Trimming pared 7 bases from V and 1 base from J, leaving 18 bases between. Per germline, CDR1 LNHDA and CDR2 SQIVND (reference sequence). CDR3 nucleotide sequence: TGTGCCAGTACTAATCGACTCCTGGGGGGCACAGATACGCAGTATTTT. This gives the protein CASTNRLLGGTDTQYF.

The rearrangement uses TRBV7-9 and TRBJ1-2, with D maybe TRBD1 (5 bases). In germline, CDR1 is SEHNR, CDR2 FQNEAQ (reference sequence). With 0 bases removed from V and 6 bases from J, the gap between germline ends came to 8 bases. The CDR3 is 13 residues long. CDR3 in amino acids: CASSLAAGNGYTF. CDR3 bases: TGTGCCAGCAGCTTAGCGGCAGGGAATGGCTACACCTTC.

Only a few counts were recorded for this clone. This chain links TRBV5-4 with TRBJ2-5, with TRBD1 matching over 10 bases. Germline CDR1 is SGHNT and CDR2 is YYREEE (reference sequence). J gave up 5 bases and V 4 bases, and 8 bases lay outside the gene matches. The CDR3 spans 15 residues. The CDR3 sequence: CASSPGTGARETQYF. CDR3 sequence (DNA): TGTGCCAGCAGCCCCGGGACAGGGGCAAGGGAGACCCAGTACTTC.

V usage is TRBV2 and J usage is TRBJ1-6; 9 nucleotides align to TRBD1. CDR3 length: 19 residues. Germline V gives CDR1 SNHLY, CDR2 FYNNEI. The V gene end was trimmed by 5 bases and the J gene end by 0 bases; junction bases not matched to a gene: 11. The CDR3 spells CASSSFGTGKSSYNSPLHF. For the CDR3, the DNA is TGTGCCAGCAGTTCTTTTGGGACAGGGAAGAGCTCCTATAATTCACCCCTCCACTTT.

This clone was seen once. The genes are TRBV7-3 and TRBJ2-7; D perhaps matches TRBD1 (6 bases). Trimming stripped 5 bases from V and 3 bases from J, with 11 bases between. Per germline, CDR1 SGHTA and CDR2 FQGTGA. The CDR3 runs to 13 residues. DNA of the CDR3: TGTGCCAGCAGCCCCGGGACATACTACGAGCAGTACTTC. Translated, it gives CASSPGTYYEQYF.

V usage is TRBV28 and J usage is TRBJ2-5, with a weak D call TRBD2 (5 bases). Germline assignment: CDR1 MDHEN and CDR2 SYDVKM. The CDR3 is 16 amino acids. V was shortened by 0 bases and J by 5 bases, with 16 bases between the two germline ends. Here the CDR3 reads CASSLWTRGIGETQYF. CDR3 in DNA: TGTGCCAGCAGTTTATGGACCAGAGGGATCGGGGAGACCCAGTACTTC.

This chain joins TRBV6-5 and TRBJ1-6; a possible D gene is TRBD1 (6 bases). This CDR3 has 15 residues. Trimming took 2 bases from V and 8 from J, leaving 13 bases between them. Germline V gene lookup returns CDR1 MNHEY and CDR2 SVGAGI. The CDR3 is CASSYATRGDSPLHF. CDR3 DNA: TGTGCCAGCAGTTACGCTACGAGGGGGGATTCACCCCTCCACTTT.

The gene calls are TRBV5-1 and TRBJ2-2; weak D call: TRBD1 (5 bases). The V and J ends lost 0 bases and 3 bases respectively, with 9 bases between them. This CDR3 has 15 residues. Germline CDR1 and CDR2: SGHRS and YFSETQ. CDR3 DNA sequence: TGCGCCAGCAGCTTGGCCAGGGTGGACACCGGGGAGCTGTTTTTT. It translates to CASSLARVDTGELFF.

In DNA form, the CDR3 reads TGTGCCTGGACCGGGACAGGGTATTCACCCCTCCACTTT. Its protein product is CAWTGTGYSPLHF. V is TRBV30 and J is TRBJ1-6; 9 bases match TRBD1. Germline V gives CDR1 GTSNPN, CDR2 SVGIG (reference sequence). This CDR3 is 13 amino acids long. V trimming: 4 bases; J trimming: 8 bases; junction bases outside the gene matches: 3.

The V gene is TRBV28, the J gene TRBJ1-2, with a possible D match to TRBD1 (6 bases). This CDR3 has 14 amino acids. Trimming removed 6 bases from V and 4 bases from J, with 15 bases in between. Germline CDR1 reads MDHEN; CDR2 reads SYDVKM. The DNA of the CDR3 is TGTGCCAGCAGGGCCACGGGCAGGGGCTATGGCTACACCTTC. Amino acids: CASRATGRGYGYTF.

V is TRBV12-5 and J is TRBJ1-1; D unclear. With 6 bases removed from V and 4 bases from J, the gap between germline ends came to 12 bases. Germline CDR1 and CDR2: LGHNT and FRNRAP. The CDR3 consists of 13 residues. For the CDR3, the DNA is TGTGCTAGTGGACCCGAGGATGGCACTGAAGCTTTCTTT. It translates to CASGPEDGTEAFF.

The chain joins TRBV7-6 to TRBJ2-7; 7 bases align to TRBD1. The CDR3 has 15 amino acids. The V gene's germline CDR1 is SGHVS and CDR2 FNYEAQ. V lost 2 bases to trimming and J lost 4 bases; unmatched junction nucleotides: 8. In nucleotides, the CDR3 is TGTGCCAGCAGCTTACGAGGGGGCCAAGGTTACGAGCAGTACTTC. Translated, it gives CASSLRGGQGYEQYF.

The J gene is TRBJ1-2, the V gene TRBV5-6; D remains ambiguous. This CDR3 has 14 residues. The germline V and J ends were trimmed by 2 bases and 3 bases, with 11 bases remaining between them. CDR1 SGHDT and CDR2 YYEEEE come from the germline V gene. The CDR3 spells CASSLNPRDYGYTF. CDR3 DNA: TGTGCCAGCAGCTTAAACCCGAGGGACTATGGCTACACCTTC.

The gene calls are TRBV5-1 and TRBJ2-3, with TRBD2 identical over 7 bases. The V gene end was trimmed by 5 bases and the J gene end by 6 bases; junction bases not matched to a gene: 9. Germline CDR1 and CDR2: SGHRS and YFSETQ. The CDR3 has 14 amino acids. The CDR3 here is CASREAGKGDTQYF. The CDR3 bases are TGCGCCAGCAGGGAAGCGGGAAAGGGCGATACGCAGTATTTT.

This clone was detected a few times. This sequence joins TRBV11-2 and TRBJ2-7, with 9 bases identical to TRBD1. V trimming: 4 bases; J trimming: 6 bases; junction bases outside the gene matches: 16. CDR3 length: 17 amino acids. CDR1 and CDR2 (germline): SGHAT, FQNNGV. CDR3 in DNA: TGTGCCAGCAGCTGGGGGACTTGGGACAGGGAAAATCGCGAGCAGTACTTC. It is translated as CASSWGTWDRENREQYF.

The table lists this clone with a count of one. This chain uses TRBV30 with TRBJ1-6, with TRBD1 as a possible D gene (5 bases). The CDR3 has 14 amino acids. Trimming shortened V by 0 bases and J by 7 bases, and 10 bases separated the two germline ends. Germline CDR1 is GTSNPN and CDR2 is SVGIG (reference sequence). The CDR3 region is CAWSVYGGNSPLHF. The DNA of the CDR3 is TGTGCCTGGAGTGTATACGGGGGGAATTCACCCCTCCACTTT.

The chain's CDR3 is CASSYSGGFADTQYF. CDR3 DNA sequence: TGTGCCAGCAGCTATAGCGGGGGTTTCGCAGATACGCAGTATTTT. This sequence joins TRBV9 and TRBJ2-3, with 9 bases fitting TRBD2. Per germline, CDR1 SGDLS and CDR2 YYNGEE. The CDR3 length is 15 residues. V lost 4 bases, J lost 4 bases, and 7 bases stayed unmatched.

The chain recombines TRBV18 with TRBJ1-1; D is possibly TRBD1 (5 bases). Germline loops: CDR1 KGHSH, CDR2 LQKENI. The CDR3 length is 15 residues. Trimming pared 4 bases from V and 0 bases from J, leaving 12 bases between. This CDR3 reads CASSRNQGLNTEAFF. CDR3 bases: TGTGCCAGCTCACGAAACCAGGGTTTGAACACTGAAGCTTTCTTT. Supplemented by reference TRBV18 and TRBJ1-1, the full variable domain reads NAGVMQNPRHLVRRRGQEARLRCSPMKGHSHVYWYRQLPEEGLKFMVYLQKENIIDESGMPKERFSAEFPKEGPSILRIQQVVRGDSAAYFCASSRNQGLNTEAFFGQGTRLTVV.

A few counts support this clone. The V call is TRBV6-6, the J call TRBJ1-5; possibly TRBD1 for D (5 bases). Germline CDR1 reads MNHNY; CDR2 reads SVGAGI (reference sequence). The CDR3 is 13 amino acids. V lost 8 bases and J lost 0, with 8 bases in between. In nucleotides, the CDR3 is TGTGCCAGCCGACAGTATAGCAATCAGCCCCAGCATTTT. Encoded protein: CASRQYSNQPQHF.

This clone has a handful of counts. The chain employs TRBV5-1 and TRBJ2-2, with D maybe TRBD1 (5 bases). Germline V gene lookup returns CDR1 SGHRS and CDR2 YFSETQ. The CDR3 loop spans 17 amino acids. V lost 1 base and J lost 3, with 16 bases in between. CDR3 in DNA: TGCGCCAGCAGCTTGAATAGGGTGGGGCGCGACACCGGGGAGCTGTTTTTT. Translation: CASSLNRVGRDTGELFF.

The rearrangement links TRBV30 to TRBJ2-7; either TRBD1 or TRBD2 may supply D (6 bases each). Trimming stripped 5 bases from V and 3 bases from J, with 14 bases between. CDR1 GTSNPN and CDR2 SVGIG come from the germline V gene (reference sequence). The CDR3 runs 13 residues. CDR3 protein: CAWAWGAGYEQYF. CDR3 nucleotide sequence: TGTGCCTGGGCCTGGGGGGCAGGCTACGAGCAGTACTTC.